A single sample is the source of the 6 T cell receptor beta chains below, sequenced in a study of T-cell memory formation after mild COVID-19. TCRdb reprocessed the 5' RACE reads with MiXCR, giving one entry per CDR3 protein. Here the sample spans 350,000 to 500,000 distinct CDR3 sequences, 23% being singletons. Sequencing was performed on PBMCs or a T cell subset sorted from them (not recorded which). These receptors originate from an adult woman who had mild COVID-19 (a few samples of this study predate the infection). Cell type and time point are not known.

V usage is TRBV12-3 or TRBV12-4 and J usage is TRBJ2-1; 7 bases match TRBD1. The CDR3 is 16 residues long. V was pared by 2 bases and J by 1 base, with 5 bases of the junction left unmatched. The CDR3, as DNA: TGTGCCAGCAGTTTAACCTGGGGACAGTCCTACAATGAGCAGTTCTTC. This sequence encodes CASSLTWGQSYNEQFF.

The table lists this clonotype with many counts. The chain uses TRBV20-1 and TRBJ2-7; tentative D call: TRBD1 (6 bases). Trimming removed 3 bases from V and 4 bases from J, with 16 bases in between. From germline, CDR1 is DFQATT and CDR2 SNEGSKA (reference sequence). CDR3 length equals 14 residues. This CDR3 is CSASRRQGPYEQYF. The CDR3 nucleotides are TGCAGTGCTAGTAGAAGGCAGGGGCCGTACGAGCAGTACTTC.

The genes are TRBV9 and TRBJ2-1, with TRBD2 identical over 14 bases. The CDR3 runs 18 residues. V lost 0 bases and J lost 5; bases outside the gene matches: 7. Germline assignment: CDR1 SGDLS and CDR2 YYNGEE. CDR3 in amino acids: CASSVVARGLAGDNEQFF. As DNA, the CDR3 is TGTGCCAGCAGCGTAGTAGCCCGGGGACTAGCGGGGGACAATGAGCAGTTCTTC.

This clonotype was found a few times. The chain combines TRBV19 with TRBJ1-1; D is unclear. The germline V and J ends were trimmed by 2 bases and 3 bases, with 13 bases remaining between them. Germline V gives CDR1 LNHDA, CDR2 SQIVND (reference sequence). The CDR3 length is 15 residues. The CDR3 region has the DNA TGTGCCAGTAGTATATCCGGGAATGAGGACACTGAAGCTTTCTTT. Protein product: CASSISGNEDTEAFF.

This clonotype was observed many times. V is TRBV7-8 and J is TRBJ1-6; 7 bases are shared with TRBD1. This CDR3 spans 16 amino acids. The germline gives CDR1 SGHVS, CDR2 FQNEAQ. Trimming removed 5 bases from V and 3 bases from J; junction bases left unmatched: 7. As DNA, the CDR3 is TGTGCCAGCAGCCGGGACAGAGACCTCTATAATTCACCCCTCCACTTT. Its protein product is CASSRDRDLYNSPLHF.

At least ten counts were recorded for this clonotype. The chain has TRBV6-5 and TRBJ2-1; TRBD2 matches at 7 bases. Per germline, CDR1 MNHEY and CDR2 SVGAGI. The ends lost 2 bases at V and 11 bases at J; junction bases unmatched: 12. The CDR3 runs to 15 residues. Written as DNA, the CDR3 is TGTGCCAGCAGTTACCCTGCGGGAGTCGGGGGTCAGCAGTTCTTC. Translating it yields CASSYPAGVGGQQFF.